These 31 T cell receptor beta chains share one sample of origin, sequenced in a study of early T cells in non-severe SARS-CoV-2 infection. Using its own MiXCR run on the 5' RACE reads, TCRdb lists one record per CDR3 protein. Seen here are approximately 50,000 distinct CDR3 sequences, 6.5% to 9.5% observed once, and the top ten hold under 6.5%. Sample: whole blood. The receptors were sampled from an adult who was a healthcare worker with PCR-confirmed SARS-CoV-2 infection or an uninfected control (not recorded which).

This clonotype has ten or more counts. The chain recombines TRBV11-2 with TRBJ2-7; D may be TRBD2 (5 bases). Trimming stripped 3 bases from V and 4 bases from J, with 10 bases between. The CDR3 extends over 13 amino acids. Per the germline V gene, CDR1 is SGHAT and CDR2 is FQNNGV. CDR3 sequence reads: CASSFGLLYEQYF. The CDR3 DNA is TGTGCCAGCAGCTTCGGACTGTTATACGAGCAGTACTTC.

There are many counts of this clonotype. The V call is TRBV12-3 or TRBV12-4, the J call TRBJ2-1, with D possibly matching TRBD2 (6 bases). Trimming stripped 6 bases from V and 0 bases from J, with 12 bases between. The CDR3 is made up of 15 amino acids. CDR3: CASSSGTLSYNEQFF. CDR3 nucleotide sequence: TGTGCCAGCAGCTCCGGGACTCTCTCCTACAATGAGCAGTTCTTC.

The gene calls are TRBV28 and TRBJ2-5; a weak D match, TRBD1 (6 bases). CDR1 and CDR2 (germline): MDHEN, SYDVKM. Trimming cost V 6 bases and J 0 bases, with 20 bases left between them. The CDR3 spans 17 residues. DNA for the CDR3: TGTGCCAGCAGAGAGTTTTCCGGACAGAATAACCAAGAGACCCAGTACTTC. This codes for CASREFSGQNNQETQYF.

CDR3 coding DNA: TGTGCCAGCAGCTTAGACAGGGGGCAACCCACAGATACGCAGTATTTT. It codes for CASSLDRGQPTDTQYF. J is TRBJ2-3 and V is TRBV5-4; 10 bases are a match to TRBD1. Germline CDR1 SGHNT, CDR2 YYREEE (reference sequence). After removal of 2 bases from V and 2 bases from J, the junction contained 5 bases not matched to a gene. The CDR3 extends over 16 amino acids.

This clonotype was seen repeatedly, ten times or more. The chain links TRBV24-1 to TRBJ1-3; D not certain. The CDR3 sequence is 16 residues long. The V end lost 6 bases, the J end lost 2 bases, and 16 bases lay between the germline ends. Germline assignment: CDR1 KGHDR and CDR2 SFDVKD. In DNA form, the CDR3 reads TGTGCCACCAGTACAGTGTTTTCGGTTGCTGGAAACACCATATATTTT. This translates into CATSTVFSVAGNTIYF.

Regarding this clonotype: It may be a read error: a sequence one base away is much more abundant. CDR3 bases: TGTGCCAGCTCATCTACACAGGGGAAGCGACTGTTTTTT. Amino acids: CASSSTQGKRLFF. The chain carries TRBV18 and TRBJ1-4, with 7 bases matching TRBD1. Trimming took 5 bases from V and 13 from J; bases not matched to a gene: 10. Germline V gene sequence: CDR1 KGHSH, CDR2 LQKENI. CDR3 length equals 13 residues.

Concerning this clonotype itself: The junction and the germline gene differ at one end; a read error may be behind it. The chain joins TRBV27 to TRBJ1-2; D not certain. The CDR3 sequence is 12 residues long. CDR1 MNHEY and CDR2 SMNVEV come from the germline V gene (reference sequence). The CDR3, as DNA: TGTGCCAGCAGTGGGTATCCAGATGGCTACGCCTTC. This codes for CASSGYPDGYAF.

V usage is TRBV5-1 and J usage is TRBJ2-7; 7 bases are a match to TRBD2. The J segment lost 1 base and the V segment lost 5 bases, leaving 9 bases of the junction unmatched. The CDR3 length is 15 residues. CDR1 is SGHRS, CDR2 YFSETQ, per germline. This CDR3 reads CASRETLAASYEQYF. CDR3 bases: TGCGCCAGCAGGGAAACTCTAGCGGCATCCTACGAGCAGTACTTC.

The chain couples TRBV7-9 to TRBJ2-2; D is unclear. From germline, CDR1 is SEHNR and CDR2 FQNEAQ (reference sequence). CDR3 length: 12 residues. Trimming pared 4 bases from V and 10 bases from J, leaving 10 bases between. CDR3 sequence: CASSSPYAELFF. CDR3 DNA sequence: TGTGCCAGCAGCTCCCCGTATGCGGAGCTGTTTTTT.

The chain carries TRBV4-2 and TRBJ2-3; D is ambiguous. CDR1 and CDR2 from the germline V gene are LGHNA and YNFKEQ. V lost 1 base, J lost 4 bases, and 12 bases lay in between. The CDR3 is 15 residues long. CDR3 in DNA: TGTGCCAGCAGCCAAGTGGACGAGGAGCCAGATACGCAGTATTTT. It specifies CASSQVDEEPDTQYF.

This clonotype has more than one count but fewer than ten. J is TRBJ1-1 and V is TRBV27; tentative D call: TRBD1 (6 bases). This CDR3 has 13 residues. The ends were cut back, 5 bases at V and 3 bases at J, with 10 bases in the middle. Germline V CDR1 and CDR2: MNHEY, SMNVEV (reference sequence). The CDR3 sequence: CASSLTGYTEAFF. DNA for the CDR3: TGTGCCAGCAGTCTAACAGGGTACACTGAAGCTTTCTTT.

V gene TRBV5-4 combines with J gene TRBJ2-1; D remains ambiguous. In germline, CDR1 is SGHNT, CDR2 YYREEE (reference sequence). CDR3 length equals 14 residues. Trimming removed 0 bases at V and 3 bases at J, with 7 bases between. The DNA for the CDR3 is TGTGCCAGCAGCTTGGCGTCTAGCTACAATGAGCAGTTCTTC. Encoded protein: CASSLASSYNEQFF.

This clonotype was detected ten times or more. This chain uses TRBV15 with TRBJ2-7, with TRBD1 as a possible D gene (5 bases). CDR3 length: 13 residues. Germline V gives CDR1 LNHNV, CDR2 YYDKDF (reference sequence). V shed 3 bases and J shed 7 bases, with 13 bases lying between them. The DNA of the CDR3 is TGTGCCACCAGCAGTAAGGGGCTTAGGGAGCAGTACTTC. It yields the protein CATSSKGLREQYF.

In this sample, this clonotype turned up many times. The chain employs TRBV12-3 or TRBV12-4 and TRBJ1-2; D gene uncertain. The CDR3 spans 12 residues. Trimming took off 3 bases at V and 4 bases at J, with 6 bases between the two ends. The CDR3 DNA reads TGTGCCAGCAGTTTTTACCGCTATGGCTACACCTTC. This sequence encodes CASSFYRYGYTF.

The chain uses TRBV9 and TRBJ1-2, with a possible D match to TRBD1 (6 bases). Trimming stripped 6 bases from V and 4 bases from J, with 13 bases between. Germline CDR1 SGDLS, CDR2 YYNGEE. This CDR3 has 13 amino acids. CDR3 region: CASNPGQSYGYTF. The CDR3 DNA follows: TGTGCCAGCAACCCCGGACAGAGCTATGGCTACACCTTC. Using reference TRBV9 and TRBJ1-2 for the parts outside the CDR3, the full variable domain is DSGVTQTPKHLITATGQRVTLRCSPRSGDLSVYWYQQSLDQGLQFLIQYYNGEERAKGNILERFSAQQFPDLHSELNLSSLELGDSALYFCASNPGQSYGYTFGSGTRLTVV.

A few counts support this clonotype. The J gene is TRBJ1-4, the V gene TRBV21-1; the D call of TRBD1 is as the table states it, not checked on the DNA. TRBV21-1 is a pseudogene locus. The CDR3 extends over 14 amino acids. CDR3 sequence: CASMKGGTNEKLFF. CDR3 coding DNA: TGTGCCAGCATGAAAGGGGGGACTAATGAAAAACTGTTTTTT.

The chain has TRBV15 and TRBJ2-3, with TRBD2 identical over 8 bases. V gave up 8 bases and J gave up 5 bases; unmatched junction bases: 12. The CDR3 extends over 15 amino acids. The germline V gene encodes CDR1 LNHNV and CDR2 YYDKDF (reference sequence). CDR3: CATLLRGGLQDTQYF. The CDR3 nucleotides read TGTGCCACCCTCCTCCGGGGGGGCTTGCAAGATACGCAGTATTTT.

J is TRBJ1-2 and V is TRBV28, with D uncertain. Trimming pared 2 bases from V and 8 bases from J, leaving 12 bases between. This CDR3 contains 13 residues. Germline CDR1 and CDR2: MDHEN and SYDVKM. The CDR3 loop reads CASSLTIASGYTF. CDR3 DNA sequence: TGTGCCAGCAGTTTAACAATCGCGAGCGGCTACACCTTC.

This clonotype was seen ten or more times. The chain is built from TRBV20-1 and TRBJ1-2; 10 positions match TRBD1. CDR1 and CDR2 from the germline V gene are DFQATT and SNEGSKA (reference sequence). The CDR3 spans 13 residues. The junction had 7 bases not matched to a gene; V was cut back by 5 bases and J by 7 bases. The CDR3 loop reads CSAGTGVIAGYTF. The CDR3 region has the DNA TGCAGTGCTGGGACAGGGGTGATTGCTGGCTACACCTTC.

This clonotype was observed many times. This chain joins TRBV28 and TRBJ2-7; no clear D gene. The CDR3 runs to 14 residues. V shed 1 base and J shed 2 bases, with 9 bases lying between them. From germline, CDR1 is MDHEN and CDR2 SYDVKM. In nucleotides, the CDR3 is TGTGCCAGCAGTTTATCCGGACCCACCTACGAGCAGTACTTC. Protein sequence: CASSLSGPTYEQYF.

This clonotype was detected a few times. V and J are TRBV24-1 and TRBJ2-2; 9 bases fit TRBD1. The CDR3 has 16 residues. The V gene's germline CDR1 is KGHDR and CDR2 SFDVKD. The J segment lost 2 bases and the V segment lost 5 bases, leaving 5 bases of the junction unmatched. For the CDR3, the DNA is TGTGCCACCAGTGCAGGGACAGGGCTAAACACCGGGGAGCTGTTTTTT. Amino acids: CATSAGTGLNTGELFF.

This clonotype appeared many times. The chain employs TRBV20-1 and TRBJ1-1, with TRBD1 matching 7 bases. From germline, CDR1 is DFQATT and CDR2 SNEGSKA (reference sequence). The CDR3 has 13 residues. With V trimmed by 6 bases and J by 1 base, 5 bases remained unmatched. CDR3 sequence: CSALTGTNTEAFF. The CDR3 bases are TGCAGTGCGCTGACAGGGACGAACACTGAAGCTTTCTTT.

The rearrangement uses TRBV7-9 and TRBJ1-1; D is unclear. CDR3 length: 9 residues. Germline CDR1 is SEHNR and CDR2 is FQNEAQ (reference sequence). Trimming pared 3 bases from V and 7 bases from J, leaving 0 bases between. The CDR3 region has the DNA TGTGCCAGCAGCTTTGAAGCTTTCTTT. It encodes CASSFEAFF.

This clonotype was counted ten times or more. This chain links TRBV12-3 or TRBV12-4 with TRBJ2-3; no reliable D call. Trimming stripped 7 bases from V and 0 bases from J, with 14 bases between. The CDR3 length is 15 residues. As DNA, the CDR3 is TGTGCCAGCAATCAAGGCGGTCCTAGCACAGATACGCAGTATTTT. This codes for CASNQGGPSTDTQYF.

This clonotype has ten or more counts. The chain recombines TRBV3-1 with TRBJ2-4; D is unclear. The CDR3 sequence is 12 residues long. Germline CDR1 and CDR2: LGHDT and YNNKEL (reference sequence). The V and J ends lost 4 bases and 5 bases respectively, with 6 bases between them. This CDR3 reads CASSRGENIQYF. DNA of the CDR3: TGTGCCAGCAGCCGCGGAGAAAACATTCAGTACTTC.

CDR3 DNA: TGCAGCGTTGGAGGGGACTATGGCTACACCTTC. It translates to CSVGGDYGYTF. The gene calls are TRBV29-1 and TRBJ1-2; possible D gene TRBD1, 5 bases. The CDR3 loop spans 11 amino acids. Germline V CDR1 and CDR2: SQVTM, ANQGSEA. The V gene lost 4 bases and the J gene lost 3 bases, with 6 bases spanning the gap.

V is TRBV6-5 and J is TRBJ2-5; D ambiguous. This CDR3 comprises 12 residues. Between the trimmed V and J ends, which lost 0 bases and 5 bases, there was a span of 4 bases. Germline values: CDR1 MNHEY, CDR2 SVGAGI. CDR3 sequence: CASSYSRETQYF. CDR3 nucleotides: TGTGCCAGCAGTTACTCCAGGGAGACCCAGTACTTC.

The sample holds many counts of this clonotype. The J gene is TRBJ1-2, the V gene TRBV14; D not certain. V gave up 7 bases and J gave up 2 bases, with 8 bases separating them. CDR1 and CDR2 from the germline V gene are SGHDN and FVKESK. This CDR3 region has 12 residues. The CDR3 reads CASKGGNYGYTF. DNA of the CDR3: TGTGCCAGCAAGGGAGGAAACTATGGCTACACCTTC.

This clonotype was seen at least ten times. The chain links TRBV4-3 to TRBJ1-3; 10 positions agree with TRBD1. Germline V CDR1 and CDR2: LGHNA, YSLEER. J was trimmed by 2 bases and V by 5 bases; bases with no gene match: 3. The CDR3 is made up of 15 amino acids. The CDR3 coding sequence is TGCGCCAGCAGCTCGGACAGGGGGGCTGGAAACACCATATATTTT. Its translation is CASSSDRGAGNTIYF.

This clonotype was seen a handful of times. The chain has TRBV24-1 and TRBJ2-3; D gene ambiguous. From germline, CDR1 is KGHDR and CDR2 SFDVKD. The CDR3 covers 13 residues. Trimming shortened V by 9 bases and J by 2 bases, and 11 bases separated the two germline ends. The CDR3 DNA is TGTGCCACCGCCGGCCACCTCACAGATACGCAGTATTTT. Amino acid sequence: CATAGHLTDTQYF.

This clonotype was seen many times. One end of the junction is discordant with germline, which a read error may explain. The rearrangement uses TRBV20-1 and TRBJ2-3; tentative D call: TRBD2 (6 bases). The CDR3 extends over 14 amino acids. The germline CDR1 and CDR2 sequences are DFQATT and SNEGSKA (reference sequence). CDR3 nucleotides: TGCAGTGCTCGAGATCGGGGGTTCACAGATACGCAGTATTTT. Protein: CSARDRGFTDTQYF.